Following are 16 T cell receptor beta chains from one sample sequenced in a study of T cells after yellow fever vaccination. MiXCR was run by TCRdb on the 5' RACE reads, yielding one entry per CDR3 protein. The sample records about 300,000 distinct CDR3 sequences, under 9% being singletons. The sequences come from CD4+ T cells sorted from PBMCs, collected 5 days after the yellow fever booster vaccination. The receptor source for this set is a man in his late teens or twenties who received the YFV17D yellow fever vaccine.

The chain is built from TRBV6-5 and TRBJ1-2; the D is unclear. Germline loops: CDR1 MNHEY, CDR2 SVGAGI. Trimming took 2 bases from V and 6 from J, leaving 10 bases between them. The CDR3 is made up of 13 amino acids. In nucleotides, the CDR3 is TGTGCCAGCAGTTACGATACCGGAGATGGCTACACCTTC. As protein: CASSYDTGDGYTF.

This clonotype has only a few counts. This chain uses TRBV6-5 with TRBJ1-1, with D uncertain. The CDR3 is 13 residues long. Germline lookup yields CDR1 MNHEY and CDR2 SVGAGI. V was pared by 0 bases and J by 8 bases, with 10 bases between. This chain's CDR3 is CASSYSGSREAFF. CDR3 in DNA: TGTGCCAGCAGTTACTCAGGCAGCCGAGAAGCTTTCTTT.

The CDR3 DNA follows: TGCAGTGCTAGAATCCCGGGACAGCGGGGGAAAGAGACCCAGTACTTC. Its translation is CSARIPGQRGKETQYF. The J gene is TRBJ2-5, the V gene TRBV20-1; D might be TRBD2 (8 bases). The CDR3 length is 16 residues. Trimming cost V 2 bases and J 3 bases, with 19 bases left between them. The germline CDR1 and CDR2 sequences are DFQATT and SNEGSKA (reference sequence).

This chain joins TRBV7-9 and TRBJ1-3, with D hard to call. This CDR3 has 12 residues. V dropped 5 bases and J dropped 0 bases, with 2 bases sitting between them. The germline V gene encodes CDR1 SEHNR and CDR2 FQNEAQ (reference sequence). CDR3 bases: TGTGCCAGCAGCACCTCTGGAAACACCATATATTTT. It specifies CASSTSGNTIYF. The variable domain in full, with the rest retrieved from reference TRBV7-9 and TRBJ1-3, is DTGVSQNPRHKITKRGQNVTFRCDPISEHNRLYWYRQTLGQGPEFLTYFQNEAQLEKSRLLSDRFSAERPKGSFSTLEIQRTEQGDSAMYLCASSTSGNTIYFGEGSWLTVV.

The chain combines TRBV18 with TRBJ2-1; TRBD2 is a possible D gene (6 bases). Germline V gene lookup returns CDR1 KGHSH and CDR2 LQKENI. The CDR3 covers 16 residues. The V end lost 5 bases, the J end lost 6 bases, and 20 bases lay between the germline ends. Here the CDR3 reads CASSSPGLGIGNEQFF. The CDR3 region has the DNA TGTGCCAGCTCAAGCCCGGGACTGGGGATAGGCAATGAGCAGTTCTTC.

This chain links TRBV6-5 with TRBJ1-6, with a possible D match to TRBD1 (5 bases). The CDR3 extends over 14 amino acids. Germline-derived CDR1 and CDR2 are MNHEY and SVGAGI. The germline V and J ends were trimmed by 5 bases and 10 bases, with 15 bases remaining between them. DNA for the CDR3: TGTGCCAGCAGTGGGGACCCTCGCGGATCACCCCTCCACTTT. Its protein product is CASSGDPRGSPLHF.

The rearrangement joins TRBV2 to TRBJ1-2; maybe TRBD1 (5 bases). Trimming took 6 bases from V and 2 from J, leaving 10 bases between them. The CDR3 has 13 residues. The germline CDR1 and CDR2 sequences are SNHLY and FYNNEI. The CDR3 bases are TGTGCCAGCAGCATGGACACAAACTATGGCTACACCTTC. Translation gives CASSMDTNYGYTF.

The V call is TRBV15, the J call TRBJ1-1; maybe TRBD1 (6 bases). The V gene's germline CDR1 is LNHNV and CDR2 YYDKDF (reference sequence). The CDR3 consists of 13 residues. V was cut by 5 bases and J by 3 bases, with 10 bases left in between. As DNA, the CDR3 is TGTGCCACCAGCTCACAGGGTGACACTGAAGCTTTCTTT. It is translated as CATSSQGDTEAFF.

This clonotype was recorded many times. The V and J genes are TRBV5-1 and TRBJ1-2, with a tentative D call TRBD1 (6 bases). From germline, CDR1 is SGHRS and CDR2 YFSETQ. The CDR3 is 15 amino acids. Trimming shortened V by 0 bases and J by 6 bases, and 15 bases separated the two germline ends. CDR3 region: CASSLVGQTLDGYTF. In DNA form, the CDR3 reads TGCGCCAGCAGCTTGGTCGGACAGACCCTCGATGGCTACACCTTC.

This clonotype showed up just a few times. The genes are TRBV7-2 and TRBJ1-6; 8 bases agree with TRBD1. Germline V CDR1 and CDR2: SGHTA, FQGNSA. Germline trimming cut 6 bases from V and 7 bases from J; bases unmatched to any gene: 5. CDR3 length: 14 amino acids. The CDR3, as DNA: TGTGCCAGCAGTTTGACAGGGGCCAATTCACCCCTCCACTTT. Its translation is CASSLTGANSPLHF. The full variable domain, completed using reference TRBV7-2 and TRBJ1-6, is GAGVSQSPSNKVTEKGKDVELRCDPISGHTALYWYRQSLGQGLEFLIYFQGNSAPDKSGLPSDRFSAERTGGSVSTLTIQRTQQEDSAVYLCASSLTGANSPLHFGNGTRLTVT.

This clonotype was recorded many times. The chain is built from TRBV7-2 and TRBJ2-3; D assignment may be TRBD1 or TRBD2 (6 bases each). Trimming removed 3 bases at V and 5 bases at J, with 15 bases between. The CDR3 totals 15 residues. Germline V gives CDR1 SGHTA, CDR2 FQGNSA. The CDR3 loop is CASSFGTPRGDTQYF. For the CDR3, the DNA is TGTGCCAGCAGCTTCGGGACACCGCGGGGAGATACGCAGTATTTT.

The chain recombines TRBV28 with TRBJ1-1; D is possibly TRBD1 (5 bases). With 3 bases removed from V and 11 bases from J, the gap between germline ends came to 22 bases. Germline-derived CDR1 and CDR2 are MDHEN and SYDVKM. There are 15 residues in the CDR3. CDR3 amino acids: CASSLPTSTGRSAFF. CDR3 nucleotides: TGTGCCAGCAGTTTGCCGACGTCTACGGGGCGTTCTGCTTTCTTT.

This clonotype is labeled medium-sized. The gene calls are TRBV20-1 and TRBJ2-5; the match to TRBD2 covers 12 bases. J was trimmed by 4 bases and V by 1 base; bases with no gene match: 1. The CDR3 has 14 residues. The germline V gene has CDR1 DFQATT and CDR2 SNEGSKA (reference sequence). The CDR3 DNA reads TGCAGTGCTAGAGGACTAGCGGGGGTAGAGACCCAGTACTTC. This gives the protein CSARGLAGVETQYF.

The gene calls are TRBV12-1 and TRBJ2-5; the table's TRBD2 call for D was not verified on the DNA. TRBV12-1 is listed as a pseudogene. The CDR3 consists of 18 residues. CDR3 residues: CASSYCLVTTPSRETQYF. The CDR3 DNA follows: TGTGCCAGCAGCTATTGCCTAGTGACAACTCCATCTCGGGAGACCCAGTACTTC.

This clonotype occurred many times. The CDR3 DNA reads as TGCAGTGCTCGGGACAGACTTTTAGGGCAGTTCTTC. This encodes CSARDRLLGQFF. The V and J genes are TRBV20-1 and TRBJ2-1, with 7 bases matching TRBD1. CDR3 length: 12 amino acids. Per germline, CDR1 DFQATT and CDR2 SNEGSKA (reference sequence). The V segment lost 5 bases and the J segment 12 bases; nucleotides outside the gene matches: 10.

This clonotype was found a few times. This chain joins TRBV20-1 and TRBJ2-7; no definite D call. The germline V gene encodes CDR1 DFQATT and CDR2 SNEGSKA (reference sequence). The CDR3 is 9 residues long. Trimming stripped 6 bases from V and 10 bases from J, with 10 bases between. The CDR3 is CSAPDPQYV. For the CDR3, the DNA is TGCAGTGCGCCAGACCCTCAGTACGTC.